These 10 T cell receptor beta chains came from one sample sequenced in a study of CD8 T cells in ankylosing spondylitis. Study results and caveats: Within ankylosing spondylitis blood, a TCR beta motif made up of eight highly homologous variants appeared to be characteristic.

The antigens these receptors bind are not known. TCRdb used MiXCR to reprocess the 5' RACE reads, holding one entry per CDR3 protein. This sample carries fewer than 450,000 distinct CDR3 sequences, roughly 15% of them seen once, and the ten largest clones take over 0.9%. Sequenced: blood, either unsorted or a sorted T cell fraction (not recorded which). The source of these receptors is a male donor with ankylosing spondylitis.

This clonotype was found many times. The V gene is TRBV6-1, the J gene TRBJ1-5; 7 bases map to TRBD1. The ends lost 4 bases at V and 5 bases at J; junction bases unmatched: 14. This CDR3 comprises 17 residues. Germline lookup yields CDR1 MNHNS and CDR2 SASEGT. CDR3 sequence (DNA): TGTGCCAGCAGTGCCCCGCGTTCGACAGGGTTCTATCAGCCCCAGCATTTT. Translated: CASSAPRSTGFYQPQHF.

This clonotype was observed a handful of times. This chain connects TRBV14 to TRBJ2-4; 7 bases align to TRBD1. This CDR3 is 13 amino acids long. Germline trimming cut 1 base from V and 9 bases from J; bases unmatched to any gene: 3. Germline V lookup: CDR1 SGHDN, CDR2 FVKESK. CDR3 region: CASSQGQGGIQYF. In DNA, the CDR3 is TGTGCCAGCAGCCAAGGACAGGGCGGCATTCAGTACTTC.

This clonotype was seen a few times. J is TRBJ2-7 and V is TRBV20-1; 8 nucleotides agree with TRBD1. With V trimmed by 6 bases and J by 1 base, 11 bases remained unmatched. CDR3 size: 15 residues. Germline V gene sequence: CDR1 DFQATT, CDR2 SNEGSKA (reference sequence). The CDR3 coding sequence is TGCAGTGCCTCTACCCCGGACAGGGCTTCCTACGAGCAGTACTTC. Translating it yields CSASTPDRASYEQYF.

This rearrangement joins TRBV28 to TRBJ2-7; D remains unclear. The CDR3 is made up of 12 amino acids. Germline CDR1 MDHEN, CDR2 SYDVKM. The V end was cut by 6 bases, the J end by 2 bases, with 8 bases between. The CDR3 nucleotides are TGTGCCAGCAGGCGGACCACCTACGAGCAGTACTTC. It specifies CASRRTTYEQYF.

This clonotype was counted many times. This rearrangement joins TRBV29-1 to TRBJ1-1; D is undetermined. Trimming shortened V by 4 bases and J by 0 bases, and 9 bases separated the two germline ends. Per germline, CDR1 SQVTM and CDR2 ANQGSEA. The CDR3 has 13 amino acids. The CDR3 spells CSVGIGLNTEAFF. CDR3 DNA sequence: TGCAGCGTTGGGATTGGGTTGAACACTGAAGCTTTCTTT.

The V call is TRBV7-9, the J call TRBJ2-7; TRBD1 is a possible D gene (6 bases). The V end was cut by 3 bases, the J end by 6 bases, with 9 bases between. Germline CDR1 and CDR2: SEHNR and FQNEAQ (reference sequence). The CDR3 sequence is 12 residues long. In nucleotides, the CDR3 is TGTGCCAGCAGCTTGGACAGCCTCGAGCAGTACTTC. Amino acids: CASSLDSLEQYF.

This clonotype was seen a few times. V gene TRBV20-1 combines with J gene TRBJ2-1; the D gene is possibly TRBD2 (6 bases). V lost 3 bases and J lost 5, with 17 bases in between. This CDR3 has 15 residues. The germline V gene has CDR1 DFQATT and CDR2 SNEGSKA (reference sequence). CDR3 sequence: CSASAPQRAHNEQFF. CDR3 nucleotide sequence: TGCAGTGCTAGTGCCCCACAGCGGGCCCACAATGAGCAGTTCTTC.

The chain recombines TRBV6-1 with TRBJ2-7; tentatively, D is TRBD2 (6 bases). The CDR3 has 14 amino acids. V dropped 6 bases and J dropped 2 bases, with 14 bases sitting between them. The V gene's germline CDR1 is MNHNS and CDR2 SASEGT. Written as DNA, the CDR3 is TGTGCCAGCAGACAACCGGGACTTCCCTACGAGCAGTACTTC. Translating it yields CASRQPGLPYEQYF.

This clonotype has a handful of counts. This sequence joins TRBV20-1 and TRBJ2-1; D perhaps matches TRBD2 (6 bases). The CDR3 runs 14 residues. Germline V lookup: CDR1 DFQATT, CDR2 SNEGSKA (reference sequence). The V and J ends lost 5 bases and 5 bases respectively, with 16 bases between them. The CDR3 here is CSAPPAGPHNEQFF. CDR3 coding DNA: TGCAGTGCTCCCCCAGCGGGCCCCCACAATGAGCAGTTCTTC.

The CDR3 coding sequence is TGTGCCAGCAGCCAAGGGGACAGGGGACGGGAGCAGTTCTTC. Protein product: CASSQGDRGREQFF. The chain links TRBV4-2 to TRBJ2-1; 10 bases map to TRBD1. Germline loops: CDR1 LGHNA, CDR2 YNFKEQ. With V trimmed by 1 base and J by 10 bases, 4 bases remained unmatched. There are 14 residues in the CDR3.